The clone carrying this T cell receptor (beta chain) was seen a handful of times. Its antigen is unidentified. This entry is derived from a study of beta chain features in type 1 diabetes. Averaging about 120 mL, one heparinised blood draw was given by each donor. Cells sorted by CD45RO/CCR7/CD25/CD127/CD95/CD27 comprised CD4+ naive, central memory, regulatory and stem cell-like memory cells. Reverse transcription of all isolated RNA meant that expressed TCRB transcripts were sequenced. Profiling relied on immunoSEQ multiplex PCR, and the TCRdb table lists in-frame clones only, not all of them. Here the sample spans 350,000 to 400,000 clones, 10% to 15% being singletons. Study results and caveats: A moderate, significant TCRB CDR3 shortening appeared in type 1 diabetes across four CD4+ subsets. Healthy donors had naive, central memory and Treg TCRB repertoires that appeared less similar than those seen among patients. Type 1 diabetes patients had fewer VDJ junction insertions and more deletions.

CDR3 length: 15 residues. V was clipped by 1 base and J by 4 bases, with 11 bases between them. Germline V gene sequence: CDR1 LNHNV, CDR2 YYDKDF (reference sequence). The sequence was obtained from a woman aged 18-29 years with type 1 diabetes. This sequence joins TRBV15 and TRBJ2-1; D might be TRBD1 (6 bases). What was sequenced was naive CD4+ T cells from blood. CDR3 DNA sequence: TGTGCCACCAGCAGAGGGTCTAGGGGGTACAATGAGCAGTTCTTC. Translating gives CATSRGSRGYNEQFF.